This TCR beta chain derives from a study of control samples from healthy donors and cancer patients. TCRdb's copy holds only in-frame clones and misses some; the assay was immunoSEQ multiplex PCR. The data contain about 100,000 clones, about 88% of them seen just once; the ten biggest clones take up about a sixth. The CDR3 has 16 residues. The V segment lost 2 bases and the J segment 4 bases; nucleotides outside the gene matches: 8. Germline CDR1 is MNHEY and CDR2 is SVGAGI. The chain uses TRBV6-5 and TRBJ2-1; 7 bases line up with TRBD1. Sequencing was performed on blood. This sequence originates from a woman between 50 and 59 years old in good health. DNA of the CDR3: TGTGCCAGCAGTTACAACAGGGGTCGGACGTACAATGAGCAGTTCTTC. This gives the protein CASSYNRGRTYNEQFF.